The rows below give T cell receptor beta chains drawn from one sample of a study of blood T cell repertoires in COVID-19. Repertoires were generated with immunoSEQ multiplex PCR, while TCRdb's copy carries only in-frame clones and drops some. The table has about 160,000 clones, 92% seen once. Sequencing was done on a sample of peripheral blood. The receptors derive from a man aged 25-45 years with COVID-19, enrolled during active disease. The CDR3 runs from the conserved cysteine through the conserved F or W. A D gene is named only where the DNA matches it firmly. Size is omitted from some rows. Given values are once, few, many or a class for expanded clones.

j_call: TRBJ2-1; clone_size: .; v_call: TRBV11-1; d_call: TRBD2; cdr3_aa: CASSFGTSGINEQFF; cdr3_nt: TGTGCCAGCAGCTTTGGGACTAGCGGGATTAATGAGCAGTTCTTC
j_call: TRBJ2-5; clone_size: .; v_call: TRBV6-2/TRBV6-3; d_call: TRBD2; cdr3_aa: CASSLAAGGIGETQYF; cdr3_nt: TGTGCCAGCAGCCTAGCAGCGGGGGGGATTGGAGAGACCCAGTACTTC
j_call: TRBJ2-7; clone_size: .; v_call: TRBV5-4; d_call: TRBD2; cdr3_aa: CASSLGMGLAMPYEQYF; cdr3_nt: TGTGCCAGCAGCTTGGGGATGGGACTAGCGATGCCCTACGAGCAGTACTTC
j_call: TRBJ2-2; clone_size: .; v_call: TRBV28; d_call: .; cdr3_aa: CASTSTANTGELFF; cdr3_nt: TGTGCCAGCACAAGCACAGCGAACACCGGGGAGCTGTTTTTT
j_call: TRBJ2-7; clone_size: .; v_call: TRBV6-2/TRBV6-3; d_call: .; cdr3_aa: CASSYSTTYEQYF; cdr3_nt: TGTGCCAGCAGTTACTCGACAACCTACGAGCAGTACTTC
j_call: TRBJ1-2; clone_size: once; v_call: TRBV29-1; d_call: .; cdr3_aa: CSVEDLRLGGYTF; cdr3_nt: TGCAGCGTTGAAGATCTGAGGTTGGGTGGCTACACCTTC
j_call: TRBJ1-1; clone_size: .; v_call: TRBV19; d_call: .; cdr3_aa: CAIRDPRRGYGTEAFF; cdr3_nt: TGTGCCATCAGAGACCCCCGGAGGGGTTACGGCACTGAAGCTTTCTTT
j_call: TRBJ2-1; clone_size: once; v_call: TRBV18; d_call: TRBD2; cdr3_aa: CASSPYLAGGINEQFF; cdr3_nt: TGTGCCAGCTCACCTTACCTAGCGGGAGGCATTAATGAGCAGTTCTTC
j_call: TRBJ2-7; clone_size: .; v_call: TRBV19; d_call: .; cdr3_aa: CASSIGAGGAYEQYF; cdr3_nt: TGTGCCAGTAGTATTGGGGCCGGCGGGGCCTACGAGCAGTACTTC
j_call: TRBJ2-3; clone_size: .; v_call: TRBV9; d_call: .; cdr3_aa: CASSVGGAPLTDTQYF; cdr3_nt: TGTGCCAGCAGCGTAGGTGGAGCCCCCCTCACAGATACGCAGTATTTT
j_call: TRBJ2-1; clone_size: once; v_call: TRBV30; d_call: TRBD2; cdr3_aa: CAWVAGRRNEQFF; cdr3_nt: TGTGCCTGGGTAGCGGGAAGACGGAATGAGCAGTTCTTC
j_call: TRBJ2-1; clone_size: once; v_call: TRBV19; d_call: TRBD2; cdr3_aa: CASSKRAGALSSYNEQFF; cdr3_nt: TGTGCCAGTAGTAAGCGAGCGGGGGCCCTAAGCTCCTACAATGAGCAGTTCTTC